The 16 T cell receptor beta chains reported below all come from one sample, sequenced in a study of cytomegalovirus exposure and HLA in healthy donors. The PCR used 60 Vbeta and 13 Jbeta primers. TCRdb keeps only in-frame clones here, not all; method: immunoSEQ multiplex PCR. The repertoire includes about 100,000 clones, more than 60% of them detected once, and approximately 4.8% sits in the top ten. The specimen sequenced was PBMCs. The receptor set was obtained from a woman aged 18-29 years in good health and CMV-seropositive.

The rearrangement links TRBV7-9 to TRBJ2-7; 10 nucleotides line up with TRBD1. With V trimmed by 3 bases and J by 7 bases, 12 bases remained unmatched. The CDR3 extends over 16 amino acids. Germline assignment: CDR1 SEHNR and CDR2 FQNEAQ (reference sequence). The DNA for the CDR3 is TGTGCCAGCAGCTTCGGGACAGGGGCCCGGGATGAAGAGCAGTACTTC. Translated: CASSFGTGARDEEQYF.

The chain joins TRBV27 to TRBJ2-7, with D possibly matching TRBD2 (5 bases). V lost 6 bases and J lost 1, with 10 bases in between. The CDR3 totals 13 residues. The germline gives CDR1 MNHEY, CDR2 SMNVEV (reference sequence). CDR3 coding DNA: TGTGCCAGCAGACTCGGACTGTCCTACGAGCAGTACTTC. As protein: CASRLGLSYEQYF.

CDR3 sequence reads: CASRSAGTENTGELFF. In nucleotides, the CDR3 is TGTGCCAGCAGGTCAGCGGGCACAGAGAACACCGGGGAGCTGTTTTTT. This rearrangement joins TRBV7-9 to TRBJ2-2; D may be TRBD2 (6 bases). V was trimmed by 6 bases and J by 1 base, leaving 15 bases between them. CDR1 is SEHNR and CDR2 is FQNEAQ in the germline V gene (reference sequence). There are 16 residues in the CDR3.

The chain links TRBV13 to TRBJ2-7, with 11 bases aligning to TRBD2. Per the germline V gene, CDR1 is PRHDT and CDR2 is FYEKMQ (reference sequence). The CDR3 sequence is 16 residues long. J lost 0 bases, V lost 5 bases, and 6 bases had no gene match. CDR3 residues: CASSEGTSGTSYEQYF. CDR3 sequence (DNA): TGTGCCAGCAGCGAAGGGACTAGCGGAACCTCCTACGAGCAGTACTTC.

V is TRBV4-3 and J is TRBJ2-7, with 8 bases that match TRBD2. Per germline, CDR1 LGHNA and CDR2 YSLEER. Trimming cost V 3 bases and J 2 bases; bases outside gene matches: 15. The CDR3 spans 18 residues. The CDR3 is CASSQGLGTPSDPYEQYF. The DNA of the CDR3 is TGCGCCAGCAGCCAGGGACTAGGGACTCCCTCAGACCCCTACGAGCAGTACTTC.

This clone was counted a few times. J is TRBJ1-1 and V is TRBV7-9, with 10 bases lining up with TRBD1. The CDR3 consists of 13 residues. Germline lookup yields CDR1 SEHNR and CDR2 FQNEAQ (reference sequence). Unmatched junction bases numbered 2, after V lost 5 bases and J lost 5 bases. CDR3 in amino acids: CASSGQGGTEAFF. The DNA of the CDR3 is TGTGCCAGCAGCGGACAGGGGGGAACTGAAGCTTTCTTT. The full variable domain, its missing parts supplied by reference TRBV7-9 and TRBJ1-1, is DTGVSQNPRHKITKRGQNVTFRCDPISEHNRLYWYRQTLGQGPEFLTYFQNEAQLEKSRLLSDRFSAERPKGSFSTLEIQRTEQGDSAMYLCASSGQGGTEAFFGQGTRLTVV.

As DNA, the CDR3 is TGTGCCAGCAGTTTACGGGGACAGGGAAGTGAAAAACTGTTTTTT. This codes for CASSLRGQGSEKLFF. The chain employs TRBV28 and TRBJ1-4; 9 bases agree with TRBD1. Trimming removed 2 bases from V and 7 bases from J; junction bases left unmatched: 5. The CDR3 is made up of 15 amino acids. In germline, CDR1 is MDHEN, CDR2 SYDVKM.

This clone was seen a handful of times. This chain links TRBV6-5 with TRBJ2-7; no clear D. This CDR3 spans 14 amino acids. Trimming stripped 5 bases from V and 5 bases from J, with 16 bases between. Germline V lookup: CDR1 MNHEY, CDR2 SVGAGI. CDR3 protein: CASSPGPVVDEQYF. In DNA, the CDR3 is TGTGCCAGCAGTCCTGGCCCAGTGGTCGACGAGCAGTACTTC.

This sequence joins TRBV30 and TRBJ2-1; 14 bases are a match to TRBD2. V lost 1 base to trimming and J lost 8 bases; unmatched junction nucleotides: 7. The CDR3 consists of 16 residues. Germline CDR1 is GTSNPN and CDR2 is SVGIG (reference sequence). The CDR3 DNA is TGTGCCTGGAGTGCCCCCGGGACTAGCGGGAGCGATGAGCAGTTCTTC. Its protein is CAWSAPGTSGSDEQFF.

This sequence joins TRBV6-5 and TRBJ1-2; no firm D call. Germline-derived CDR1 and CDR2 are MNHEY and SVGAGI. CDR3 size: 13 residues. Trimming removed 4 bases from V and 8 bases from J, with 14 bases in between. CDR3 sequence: CASSSLREDGYTF. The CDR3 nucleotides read TGTGCCAGCAGTTCCCTTCGGGAGGACGGCTACACCTTC.

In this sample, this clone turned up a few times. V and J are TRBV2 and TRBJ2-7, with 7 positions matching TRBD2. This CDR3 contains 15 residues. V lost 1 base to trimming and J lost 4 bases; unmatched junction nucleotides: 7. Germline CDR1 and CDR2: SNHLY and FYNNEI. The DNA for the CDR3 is TGTGCCAGCAGTGAAGTTGCTAGCGGATTTTACGAGCAGTACTTC. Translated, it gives CASSEVASGFYEQYF.

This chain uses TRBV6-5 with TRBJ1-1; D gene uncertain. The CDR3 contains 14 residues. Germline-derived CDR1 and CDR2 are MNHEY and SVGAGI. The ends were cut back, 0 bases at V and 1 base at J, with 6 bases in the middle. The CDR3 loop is CASSYSPGNTEAFF. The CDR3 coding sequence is TGTGCCAGCAGTTACTCTCCGGGGAACACTGAAGCTTTCTTT.

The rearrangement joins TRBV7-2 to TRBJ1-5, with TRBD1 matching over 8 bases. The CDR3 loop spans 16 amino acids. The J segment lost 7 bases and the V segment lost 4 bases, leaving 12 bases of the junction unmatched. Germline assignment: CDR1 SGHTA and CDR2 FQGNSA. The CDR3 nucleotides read TGTGCCAGCAGCTCCGGGACAGGAAGGTCGCAGCAGCCCCAGCATTTT. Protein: CASSSGTGRSQQPQHF. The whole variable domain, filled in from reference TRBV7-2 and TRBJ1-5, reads GAGVSQSPSNKVTEKGKDVELRCDPISGHTALYWYRQSLGQGLEFLIYFQGNSAPDKSGLPSDRFSAERTGGSVSTLTIQRTQQEDSAVYLCASSSGTGRSQQPQHFGDGTRLSIL.

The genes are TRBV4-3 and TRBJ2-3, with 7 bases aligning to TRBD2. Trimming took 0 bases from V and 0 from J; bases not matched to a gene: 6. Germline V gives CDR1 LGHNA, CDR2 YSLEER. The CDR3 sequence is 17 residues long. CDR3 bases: TGCGCCAGCAGCCAAGATTATGCGGGAGTCAGCACAGATACGCAGTATTTT. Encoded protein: CASSQDYAGVSTDTQYF.

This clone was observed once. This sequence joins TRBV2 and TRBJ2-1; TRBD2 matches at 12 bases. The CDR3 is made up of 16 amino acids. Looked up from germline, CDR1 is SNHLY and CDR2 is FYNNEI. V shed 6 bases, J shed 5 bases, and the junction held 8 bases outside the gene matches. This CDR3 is CASRRLAGGENNEQFF. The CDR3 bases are TGTGCCAGCAGGAGGCTAGCGGGAGGGGAAAACAATGAGCAGTTCTTC.

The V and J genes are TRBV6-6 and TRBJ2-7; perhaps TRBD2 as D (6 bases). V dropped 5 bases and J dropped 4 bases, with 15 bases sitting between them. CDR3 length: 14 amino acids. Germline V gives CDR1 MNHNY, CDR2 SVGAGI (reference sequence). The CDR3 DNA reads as TGTGCCAGCAGTCGGGACCTAGCGACGTACGAGCAGTACTTC. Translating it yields CASSRDLATYEQYF.